A selection of T cell receptor beta chains follows, all from one sample in a study of CD8 T cells in ankylosing spondylitis. TCRdb recomputed calls from the 5' RACE reads with MiXCR, one row per CDR3 protein. Found here are 700,000 to 1,000,000 distinct CDR3 sequences, about 12% of them singletons; the top ten hold approximately 0.51%. What was sequenced was blood, either unsorted or a sorted T cell fraction (not recorded which). Receptors originate from a male donor with ankylosing spondylitis. Each CDR3 is given with its conserved first and last residue. The D gene is left open where the match is weak. Rows may omit the clone size; those that give it use once, few, many or a size class.

CDR3nt | CDR3aa | v_gene | abundance | j_gene | d_gene
TGCAGTGCTAGGGGGCGCGGAAATGAAAAACTGTTTTTT | CSARGRGNEKLFF | TRBV20-1 | . | TRBJ1-4 | .
TGCAGTGCTAGTAGGAACTTTTACAATGAGCAGTTCTTC | CSASRNFYNEQFF | TRBV20-1 | many | TRBJ2-1 | .
TGTGCCAGCAGGCCGCCGGGCAGGGGTTTCACTGAAGCTTTCTTT | CASRPPGRGFTEAFF | TRBV6-2/TRBV6-3 | few | TRBJ1-1 | .
TGCGCCAGCAGCCTAAGGGGCGACTTCAATGAAAAACTGTTTTTT | CASSLRGDFNEKLFF | TRBV4-3 | . | TRBJ1-4 | .
TGTGCCAGCAGCTCCGCCCAAGGCAGCTCCTACAATGAGCAGTTCTTC | CASSSAQGSSYNEQFF | TRBV5-4 | . | TRBJ2-1 | .
TGCAGCGTTGGAAGTGGGCAAGGATTAGGTTACAATGAGCAGTTCTTC | CSVGSGQGLGYNEQFF | TRBV29-1 | many | TRBJ2-1 | .
TGCAGTGCTAGAGATAACGGACAGGGCGATGAAAAACTGTTTTTT | CSARDNGQGDEKLFF | TRBV20-1 | . | TRBJ1-4 | TRBD1
TGCGCCAGCAATTTAGACGCCGTCCAAGAGACCCAGTACTTC | CASNLDAVQETQYF | TRBV5-1 | many | TRBJ2-5 | .
TGCAGTGCTGGACTAGCGGGGGTTGTGGAGACCCAGTACTTC | CSAGLAGVVETQYF | TRBV20-1 | few | TRBJ2-5 | TRBD2
TGTGCCAGCTCACAGCGAACGGCCATCTCTGGGGCCAACGTCCTGACTTTC | CASSQRTAISGANVLTF | TRBV18 | many | TRBJ2-6 | .
TGTGCCAGCAGCACCCAGGGGCCCACAGATACGCAGTATTTT | CASSTQGPTDTQYF | TRBV7-9 | many | TRBJ2-3 | .
TGTGCCAGCAGCCATAGGGACTGGGGGTTCTTAGCCAAAAACATTCAGTACTTC | CASSHRDWGFLAKNIQYF | TRBV11-1 | . | TRBJ2-4 | .
TGCAGTGGAGCGGGGGTGTACACAGATACGCAGTATTTT | CSGAGVYTDTQYF | TRBV29-1 | . | TRBJ2-3 | TRBD2
TGTGCCAGCAGCTTAACTGGGGCTGAAGCTTTCTTT | CASSLTGAEAFF | TRBV11-2 | many | TRBJ1-1 | .
TGTGCCAGCAGTTACGGGCTAGCGGGAGTTGGCGAGCAGTACTTC | CASSYGLAGVGEQYF | TRBV6-5 | few | TRBJ2-7 | TRBD2
TGTGCCACCAGGGACTCCGATTACAATGAGCAGTTCTTC | CATRDSDYNEQFF | TRBV24-1 | many | TRBJ2-1 | .
TGCAGTGCTGAAAGACAGCAATCCTACGAGCAGTACTTC | CSAERQQSYEQYF | TRBV20-1 | few | TRBJ2-7 | .
TGCGCCAGCAGCTTCATTACTAACACCGGGGAGCTGTTTTTT | CASSFITNTGELFF | TRBV5-1 | few | TRBJ2-2 | .
TGTGCCAGCAGCTTGGCTAGCGGGAGGGTAGGGGCCAACGTCCTGACTTTC | CASSLASGRVGANVLTF | TRBV5-4 | many | TRBJ2-6 | TRBD2
TGTGCCACCAGCAGAGGGGACAGGGGAAATGAGCAGTTCTTC | CATSRGDRGNEQFF | TRBV15 | . | TRBJ2-1 | TRBD1
TGTGCCAGGACTGGGACAGGAACCCCCTGTGAGACCCAGTACTTC | CARTGTGTPCETQYF | TRBV25-1 | once | TRBJ2-5 | TRBD1